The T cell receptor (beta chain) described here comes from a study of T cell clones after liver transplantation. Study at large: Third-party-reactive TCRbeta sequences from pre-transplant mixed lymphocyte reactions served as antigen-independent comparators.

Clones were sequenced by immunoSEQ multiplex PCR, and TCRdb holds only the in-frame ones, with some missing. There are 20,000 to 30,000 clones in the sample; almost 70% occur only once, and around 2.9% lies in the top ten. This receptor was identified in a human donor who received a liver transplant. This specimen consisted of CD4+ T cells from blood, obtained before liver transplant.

The DNA of the CDR3 is TGCGCCAGCAGCTTTGGGAACACTGAAGCTTTCTTT. Protein: CASSFGNTEAFF. V usage is TRBV5-1 and J usage is TRBJ1-1; D is ambiguous. Germline V gives CDR1 SGHRS, CDR2 YFSETQ. V was shortened by 2 bases and J by 1 base, with 3 bases between the two germline ends. The CDR3 is 12 residues long.